These 30 T cell receptor beta chains originate from one sample sequenced in a study of early T cells in non-severe SARS-CoV-2 infection. A single record per CDR3 protein comes from TCRdb applying MiXCR to the 5' RACE reads. The sample shows about 29,000 distinct CDR3 sequences, about 5% of them seen only once. Specimen: whole blood. These receptors all stem from an adult who was a healthcare worker with PCR-confirmed SARS-CoV-2 infection or an uninfected control (not recorded which).

This clonotype was observed many times. This chain connects TRBV5-1 to TRBJ1-2; D unclear. Germline V gene data show CDR1 as SGHRS and CDR2 as YFSETQ. The CDR3 contains 15 residues. Trimming shortened V by 0 bases and J by 4 bases, and 13 bases separated the two germline ends. The CDR3 region is CASSLGSATGYGYTF. The CDR3 region has the DNA TGCGCCAGCAGCTTGGGGAGCGCGACTGGCTATGGCTACACCTTC.

This clonotype was picked up many times. The CDR3 bases are TGTGCCTGGAGTCCGGGGGCCCTTAGCACAGATACGCAGTATTTT. This sequence encodes CAWSPGALSTDTQYF. This chain connects TRBV30 to TRBJ2-3; tentatively, D is TRBD1 or TRBD2 (6 bases each). CDR1 GTSNPN and CDR2 SVGIG come from the germline V gene (reference sequence). Trimming took 2 bases from V and 0 from J, leaving 12 bases between them. This CDR3 is built from 15 residues.

The chain couples TRBV11-2 to TRBJ2-7; tentatively, D is TRBD2 (6 bases). The V gene's germline CDR1 is SGHAT and CDR2 FQNNGV. The CDR3 loop spans 13 amino acids. V was clipped by 2 bases and J by 4 bases, with 9 bases between them. Here the CDR3 reads CASSLTSSYEQYF. The CDR3, as DNA: TGTGCCAGCAGCTTAACTAGCAGTTACGAGCAGTACTTC.

The chain links TRBV9 to TRBJ2-3; D possibly corresponds to TRBD2 (5 bases). V dropped 2 bases and J dropped 2 bases, with 15 bases sitting between them. Germline V gives CDR1 SGDLS, CDR2 YYNGEE. The CDR3 is 16 amino acids. CDR3 sequence: CASSVPWATNTDTQYF. CDR3 sequence (DNA): TGTGCCAGCAGCGTCCCTTGGGCGACTAACACAGATACGCAGTATTTT.

This clonotype was seen at least ten times. The rearrangement links TRBV6-1 to TRBJ1-5; no clear D gene. Germline loops: CDR1 MNHNS, CDR2 SASEGT. V lost 5 bases and J 6 bases, leaving 11 bases between the germline ends. This CDR3 comprises 13 residues. The CDR3: CASSPDEVQPQHF. DNA for the CDR3: TGTGCCAGCAGTCCAGACGAGGTTCAGCCCCAGCATTTT.

In this sample, this clonotype turned up a few times. The chain carries TRBV7-9 and TRBJ1-2; D is unclear. V was cut by 3 bases and J by 4 bases, with 9 bases left in between. The CDR3 runs 13 residues. CDR1 is SEHNR and CDR2 is FQNEAQ in the germline V gene (reference sequence). The CDR3 bases are TGTGCCAGCAGCTTTGAATTAGGCTATGGCTACACCTTC. Protein product: CASSFELGYGYTF.

This clonotype was detected many times. This chain uses TRBV4-3 with TRBJ2-4; D is possibly TRBD2 (5 bases). V dropped 1 base and J dropped 7 bases, with 5 bases sitting between them. There are 12 residues in the CDR3. Germline values: CDR1 LGHNA, CDR2 YSLEER. The CDR3 loop is CASSQAGNIQYF. The CDR3 region has the DNA TGCGCCAGCAGCCAAGCGGGGAACATTCAGTACTTC.

This clonotype was observed at least ten times. This chain connects TRBV28 to TRBJ1-2; 9 bases agree with TRBD1. Trimming took 5 bases from V and 2 from J; bases not matched to a gene: 9. CDR1 MDHEN and CDR2 SYDVKM come from the germline V gene. The CDR3 is 16 amino acids. This CDR3 is CASSPPTGGENYGYTF. The CDR3 nucleotides are TGTGCCAGCAGTCCTCCAACAGGGGGCGAAAACTATGGCTACACCTTC.

This clonotype has at least ten counts. Here the CDR3 reads CAWSVQSGVDYGYTF. DNA for the CDR3: TGTGCCTGGAGTGTACAATCAGGGGTGGACTATGGCTACACCTTC. The chain links TRBV30 to TRBJ1-2; the D gene is possibly TRBD1 (6 bases). This CDR3 has 15 amino acids. Germline CDR1 is GTSNPN and CDR2 is SVGIG (reference sequence). Trimming removed 0 bases at V and 3 bases at J, with 14 bases between.

This clonotype came up many times. The genes are TRBV6-6 and TRBJ1-6; D unresolved. The V end lost 7 bases, the J end lost 10 bases, and 14 bases lay between the germline ends. This CDR3 has 13 amino acids. Germline lookup yields CDR1 MNHNY and CDR2 SVGAGI (reference sequence). The CDR3, as DNA: TGTGCCAGCAAGAGGATGGAAGGATCACCCCTCCACTTT. This gives the protein CASKRMEGSPLHF.

There are a few counts of this clonotype. V and J are TRBV27 and TRBJ2-7, with unresolved D. The CDR3 totals 13 residues. Trimming removed 5 bases at V and 4 bases at J, with 12 bases between. Germline CDR1 MNHEY, CDR2 SMNVEV (reference sequence). The CDR3 loop is CASSDLSKYEQYF. In nucleotides, the CDR3 is TGTGCCAGCAGTGATCTCTCTAAGTACGAGCAGTACTTC.

J is TRBJ2-5 and V is TRBV6-5, with 7 positions matching TRBD2. The germline V gene has CDR1 MNHEY and CDR2 SVGAGI. The V segment lost 0 bases and the J segment 2 bases; nucleotides outside the gene matches: 12. The CDR3 runs to 18 residues. The CDR3 DNA sequence: TGTGCCAGCAGTTACTCTGGGAGAATGTCGGGAGGACAAGAGACCCAGTACTTC. Translation gives CASSYSGRMSGGQETQYF.

In this sample, this clonotype turned up many times. The J gene is TRBJ1-2, the V gene TRBV28; tentative D call: TRBD1 (6 bases). The length of the CDR3 is 14 residues. CDR1 and CDR2 from the germline V gene are MDHEN and SYDVKM. V gave up 7 bases and J gave up 4 bases, with 16 bases separating them. CDR3 DNA sequence: TGTGCCAGCATTCGACAGGCCCCTGGCTATGGCTACACCTTC. Residues: CASIRQAPGYGYTF.

As to this clonotype: This may arise from a read error, as a much more abundant clone is one base away. The V and J genes are TRBV5-4 and TRBJ2-6, with D possibly TRBD1 on 5 matching bases. The CDR3 has 16 amino acids. From germline, CDR1 is SGHNT and CDR2 YYREEE (reference sequence). The CDR3 nucleotides are TGTGCCAGCAGCCTAAGGGGCATCTCTGGGACCAACGTCCTGACTTTC. This gives the protein CASSLRGISGTNVLTF.

This clonotype appeared many times. This sequence joins TRBV7-2 and TRBJ2-4, with 8 bases lining up with TRBD2. Germline V gene sequence: CDR1 SGHTA, CDR2 FQGNSA. This CDR3 has 16 residues. The ends lost 5 bases at V and 2 bases at J; junction bases unmatched: 8. The CDR3: CASSPQVAGSKNIQYF. The CDR3 DNA reads as TGTGCCAGCAGCCCGCAGGTAGCGGGGTCCAAAAACATTCAGTACTTC.

At least ten counts were recorded for this clonotype. The chain is built from TRBV28 and TRBJ2-1, with a tentative D call TRBD1 (6 bases). CDR3 length equals 15 residues. CDR1 and CDR2 from the germline V gene are MDHEN and SYDVKM. V dropped 3 bases and J dropped 6 bases, with 15 bases sitting between them. The DNA for the CDR3 is TGTGCCAGCAGTTTGTTCCAGGGGTCTTCCAATGAGCAGTTCTTC. Protein sequence: CASSLFQGSSNEQFF.

This clonotype was seen at least ten times. This chain uses TRBV20-1 with TRBJ1-3; D perhaps matches TRBD1 (5 bases). Germline values: CDR1 DFQATT, CDR2 SNEGSKA (reference sequence). Trimming shortened V by 4 bases and J by 0 bases, and 19 bases separated the two germline ends. The CDR3 has 17 amino acids. CDR3 bases: TGCAGTGCTAACGTCCCCCGAGAGGGGAGCTCTGGAAACACCATATATTTT. Protein: CSANVPREGSSGNTIYF.

The J gene is TRBJ1-1, the V gene TRBV5-6, with D unclear. The CDR3 sequence is 11 residues long. Trimming pared 0 bases from V and 11 bases from J, leaving 8 bases between. Germline CDR1 is SGHDT and CDR2 is YYEEEE. The CDR3 nucleotides are TGTGCCAGCAGCTTGGGGCATGAGGCTTTCTTT. Translation: CASSLGHEAFF.

This clonotype was seen many times. The chain combines TRBV29-1 with TRBJ2-7; D is tentatively TRBD1 or TRBD2 (7 bases each). Germline values: CDR1 SQVTM, CDR2 ANQGSEA. Trimming stripped 6 bases from V and 0 bases from J, with 12 bases between. The CDR3 covers 13 residues. CDR3 DNA: TGCAGCGTGGGAGGGGGCGCCTCCTACGAGCAGTACTTC. Protein sequence: CSVGGGASYEQYF.

This clonotype was recorded a few times. This chain joins TRBV27 and TRBJ2-1; D uncertain. Germline values: CDR1 MNHEY, CDR2 SMNVEV (reference sequence). V shed 3 bases and J shed 9 bases, with 12 bases lying between them. The CDR3 has 13 residues. This CDR3 is CASSFGPSLEQFF. The CDR3 DNA is TGTGCCAGCAGTTTCGGGCCTAGTCTTGAGCAGTTCTTC.

The chain joins TRBV6-2 or TRBV6-3 to TRBJ2-7; 11 bases fit TRBD2. V lost 5 bases and J lost 3; bases outside the gene matches: 9. CDR1 MNHEY and CDR2 SVGEGT come from the germline V gene. This CDR3 has 16 residues. CDR3 sequence (DNA): TGTGCCAGCAGTCCAATCACTAGCGGGGGCCTCTACGAGCAGTACTTC. As protein: CASSPITSGGLYEQYF.

This clonotype was counted a few times. The chain's CDR3 is CASCRDRDSPLHF. The CDR3 DNA reads as TGTGCCAGTTGCCGGGACAGGGACTCACCCCTCCACTTT. The chain combines TRBV27 with TRBJ1-6; 9 bases are a match to TRBD1. The junction had 7 bases not matched to a gene; V was cut back by 9 bases and J by 10 bases. Germline V gene sequence: CDR1 MNHEY, CDR2 SMNVEV (reference sequence). The length of the CDR3 is 13 residues.

This clonotype was seen ten or more times. This chain connects TRBV18 to TRBJ2-1, with D possibly TRBD2 on 6 matching bases. V was trimmed by 3 bases and J by 2 bases, leaving 11 bases between them. Germline V gene lookup returns CDR1 KGHSH and CDR2 LQKENI. There are 15 residues in the CDR3. The CDR3 bases are TGTGCCAGCTCACCTTCGGGGACTCCCTACAATGAGCAGTTCTTC. It is translated as CASSPSGTPYNEQFF. The variable domain in full, with the rest retrieved from reference TRBV18 and TRBJ2-1, is NAGVMQNPRHLVRRRGQEARLRCSPMKGHSHVYWYRQLPEEGLKFMVYLQKENIIDESGMPKERFSAEFPKEGPSILRIQQVVRGDSAAYFCASSPSGTPYNEQFFGPGTRLTVL.

This clonotype has just a few counts. The chain recombines TRBV20-1 with TRBJ2-1; 7 bases line up with TRBD2. CDR3 size: 14 residues. J lost 3 bases, V lost 3 bases, and 5 bases had no gene match. Germline CDR1 and CDR2: DFQATT and SNEGSKA (reference sequence). The CDR3 DNA sequence: TGCAGTGCTAGGGGGGGAGGGAGCTACAATGAGCAGTTCTTC. Its protein is CSARGGGSYNEQFF.

This clonotype was observed at least ten times. The chain employs TRBV6-5 and TRBJ2-3; D is unresolved. V dropped 10 bases and J dropped 0 bases, with 11 bases sitting between them. The CDR3 length is 13 residues. The germline CDR1 and CDR2 sequences are MNHEY and SVGAGI. The CDR3 nucleotides are TGTGCCACCCGGGCCTTAAGCACAGATACGCAGTATTTT. Amino acid sequence: CATRALSTDTQYF.

This clonotype was seen more than once but under ten times. The chain couples TRBV6-4 to TRBJ2-1, with D possibly matching TRBD2 (5 bases). CDR1 MRHNA and CDR2 SNTAGT come from the germline V gene. This CDR3 is built from 14 residues. The V end lost 0 bases, the J end lost 9 bases, and 12 bases lay between the germline ends. The CDR3, as DNA: TGTGCCAGCAGTGACTCCCCGGGAACGAGTGAGCAGTTCTTC. Protein product: CASSDSPGTSEQFF.

This clonotype was counted ten times or more. The V and J genes are TRBV11-3 and TRBJ2-1; D unresolved. Trimming removed 1 base from V and 4 bases from J, with 5 bases in between. The CDR3 spans 13 residues. Germline assignment: CDR1 SGHNT and CDR2 YENEEA. CDR3 sequence (DNA): TGTGCCAGCAGCTTAGTAGCTTACAATGAGCAGTTCTTC. It specifies CASSLVAYNEQFF. Using reference TRBV11-3 and TRBJ2-1 for the parts outside the CDR3, the full variable domain is EAGVVQSPRYKIIEKKQPVAFWCNPISGHNTLYWYLQNLGQGPELLIRYENEEAVDDSQLPKDRFSAERLKGVDSTLKIQPAELGDSAVYLCASSLVAYNEQFFGPGTRLTVL.

The gene calls are TRBV9 and TRBJ2-1; D not resolved. V lost 4 bases to trimming and J lost 6 bases, with 8 bases between them. The CDR3 consists of 12 residues. Germline lookup yields CDR1 SGDLS and CDR2 YYNGEE. The CDR3 loop reads CASSPRTNEQFF. The CDR3 coding sequence is TGTGCCAGCAGCCCGAGAACCAATGAGCAGTTCTTC.

V and J are TRBV29-1 and TRBJ2-1, with D uncertain. V was trimmed by 4 bases and J by 6 bases, leaving 7 bases between them. CDR1 SQVTM and CDR2 ANQGSEA come from the germline V gene. CDR3 length equals 11 residues. The CDR3 protein is CSVAVGNEQFF. CDR3 in DNA: TGCAGCGTTGCGGTGGGCAATGAGCAGTTCTTC.

Many counts were recorded for this clonotype. The V call is TRBV11-2, the J call TRBJ2-4; D is perhaps TRBD1 (5 bases). CDR1 is SGHAT, CDR2 FQNNGV, per germline. The CDR3 runs to 15 residues. V shed 5 bases and J shed 9 bases, with 20 bases lying between them. CDR3 bases: TGTGCCAGCAGCACTGTGCAGGGCAATAGTTTCATTCAGTACTTC. Amino acid sequence: CASSTVQGNSFIQYF. The full variable domain, rest sourced from reference TRBV11-2 and TRBJ2-4, is EAGVAQSPRYKIIEKRQSVAFWCNPISGHATLYWYQQILGQGPKLLIQFQNNGVVDDSQLPKDRFSAERLKGVDSTLKIQPAKLEDSAVYLCASSTVQGNSFIQYFGAGTRLSVL.